This T cell receptor (beta chain) was sequenced during a study of blood T cell repertoires in COVID-19. Looking at the study overall: Sites in the United States, Italy and Spain provided acute and convalescent COVID-19 samples. T cells, B-cell-depleted T cells, or PBMCs provided the cDNA or gDNA that served as material.

Under the authors' procedure: Researchers report that nucleated cell counts were estimated from reference gene primer amplification. Repertoires were generated with immunoSEQ multiplex PCR, while TCRdb's copy carries only in-frame clones and drops some. V and J calls and clone size follow that table, whereas D and trimming were derived from the DNA. Among 250,000 or so clones listed, more than 75% were seen once. CDR3 length equals 19 residues. Germline V gene lookup returns CDR1 SGHVS and CDR2 FNYEAQ. The clonotype was recovered from a middle-aged man with active or convalescent COVID-19. Sequencing was carried out using peripheral blood. V gene TRBV7-6 combines with J gene TRBJ2-3; 9 nucleotides match TRBD2. In DNA, the CDR3 is TGTGTACCCGGGACACGGGAGGGACTAGCCAGTCGCAACCAAGATACGCAGTATTTT. This sequence encodes CVPGTREGLASRNQDTQYF. Combining the CDR3 with reference TRBV7-6 and TRBJ2-3 gives the whole variable domain GAGVSQSPRYKVTKRGQDVALRCDPISGHVSLYWYRQALGQGPEFLTYFNYEAQQDKSGLPNDRFSAERPEGSISTLTIQRTEQRDSAMYRCVPGTREGLASRNQDTQYFGPGTRLTVL.